A single sample gave rise to the 7 T cell receptor beta chains below, sequenced in a study of response to subunit inactivated influenza vaccine. MiXCR, run by TCRdb on the RT-PCR reads, gives a single entry per CDR3 protein. Of about 540,000 distinct CDR3 sequences detected, around 25% appear once; the ten largest clones hold approximately 2.9%. The data were also submitted as part of a second study, on T cells expressing NK-cell markers. From that second work: 5'RACE template switching with UMIs produced the TCR beta cDNA.

Specimen: CD4+ T cells sorted from PBMCs, collected about 13 days after vaccination. Receptor source: a man between 45 and 60 years old who received an inactivated influenza vaccine.

Only a few counts were recorded for this clonotype. The rearrangement joins TRBV20-1 to TRBJ2-2, with a possible D match to TRBD1 (5 bases). This CDR3 contains 14 residues. Trimming stripped 5 bases from V and 1 base from J, with 11 bases between. CDR1 is DFQATT and CDR2 is SNEGSKA in the germline V gene (reference sequence). The CDR3 DNA sequence: TGCAGTGCTCCCGGCCAGGGGAACACCGGGGAGCTGTTTTTT. It specifies CSAPGQGNTGELFF.

This clonotype appeared a few times. The genes are TRBV12-3 or TRBV12-4 and TRBJ1-2, with D perhaps TRBD1 (5 bases). The CDR3 has 13 residues. V lost 3 bases and J 4 bases, leaving 9 bases between the germline ends. The CDR3 DNA reads as TGTGCCAGCAGTTTCGGGGCGACCTATGGCTACACCTTC. Amino acids: CASSFGATYGYTF.

This clonotype has just one count. V is TRBV2 and J is TRBJ2-1, with 9 bases identical to TRBD1. This CDR3 contains 12 residues. Germline-derived CDR1 and CDR2 are SNHLY and FYNNEI. V shed 4 bases and J 10 bases; nucleotides not matched to a gene: 2. The CDR3 region has the DNA TGTGCCAGCAGTGTTACAGGGGGCGAGCAGTTCTTC. Protein product: CASSVTGGEQFF.

V gene TRBV4-1 combines with J gene TRBJ2-3, with TRBD2 identical over 7 bases. V shed 1 base, J shed 2 bases, and the junction held 3 bases outside the gene matches. The CDR3 is made up of 15 amino acids. CDR1 and CDR2 (germline): MGHRA, YSYEKL. In DNA form, the CDR3 reads TGCGCCAGCAGCCAAGCAGCGGGATACACAGATACGCAGTATTTT. Amino acid sequence: CASSQAAGYTDTQYF.

The rearrangement uses TRBV15 and TRBJ2-2; maybe TRBD1 (5 bases). Germline V lookup: CDR1 LNHNV, CDR2 YYDKDF (reference sequence). V was trimmed by 2 bases and J by 1 base, leaving 14 bases between them. CDR3 length: 17 amino acids. The CDR3 loop reads CATSRPRQFLNTGELFF. The CDR3 DNA follows: TGTGCCACCAGCAGACCCAGACAGTTCTTGAACACCGGGGAGCTGTTTTTT.

This rearrangement joins TRBV25-1 to TRBJ1-1; the match to TRBD1 covers 11 bases. Germline-derived CDR1 and CDR2 are MGHDK and SYGVNS. This CDR3 spans 14 amino acids. V lost 1 base to trimming and J lost 6 bases; unmatched junction nucleotides: 1. CDR3 sequence: CASSEWGQGAEAFF. The DNA for the CDR3 is TGTGCCAGCAGTGAATGGGGACAGGGGGCTGAAGCTTTCTTT.

This clonotype was seen ten or more times. This rearrangement joins TRBV5-1 to TRBJ1-6; the D gene is possibly TRBD1 (5 bases). This CDR3 has 15 amino acids. V lost 4 bases to trimming and J lost 7 bases, with 15 bases between them. Germline-derived CDR1 and CDR2 are SGHRS and YFSETQ. For the CDR3, the DNA is TGCGCCAGCAGCAGAGCCGGGACTCGAAATTCACCCCTCCACTTT. It specifies CASSRAGTRNSPLHF.